A single sample gave rise to the 20 T cell receptor beta chains below, sequenced in a study of OX40 agonist ivuxolimab in advanced cancers. Generated by immunoSEQ multiplex PCR, the TCRdb table keeps only in-frame clones and is missing some. Of some 64,000 clones listed, 88% are singletons. The specimen was CD4+ or CD8+ T cells sorted from blood, collected in a trial of the OX40 agonist ivuxolimab. The source of these receptors is an adult with an advanced solid tumor such as melanoma, head and neck, liver or kidney cancer.

J is TRBJ2-4 and V is TRBV2; TRBD1 might be the D (5 bases). Germline lookup yields CDR1 SNHLY and CDR2 FYNNEI. The CDR3 consists of 14 residues. The V end lost 0 bases, the J end lost 9 bases, and 12 bases lay between the germline ends. The CDR3 here is CASSEARQGSIQYF. The DNA for the CDR3 is TGTGCCAGCAGTGAAGCGCGGCAGGGTAGCATTCAGTACTTC.

This rearrangement joins TRBV18 to TRBJ2-7, with 7 bases that match TRBD1. The CDR3 contains 15 residues. Unmatched junction bases numbered 7, after V lost 2 bases and J lost 3 bases. The germline V gene has CDR1 KGHSH and CDR2 LQKENI. In DNA form, the CDR3 reads TGTGCCAGCTCACCAGCCCGGGACAGTTACTACGAGCAGTACTTC. Its protein product is CASSPARDSYYEQYF. The full variable domain, in which reference TRBV18 and TRBJ2-7 provide the parts outside the CDR3, is NAGVMQNPRHLVRRRGQEARLRCSPMKGHSHVYWYRQLPEEGLKFMVYLQKENIIDESGMPKERFSAEFPKEGPSILRIQQVVRGDSAAYFCASSPARDSYYEQYFGPGTRLTVT.

The V call is TRBV5-1, the J call TRBJ2-1; a weak D match, TRBD1 (5 bases). Germline V gene sequence: CDR1 SGHRS, CDR2 YFSETQ. With 1 base removed from V and 7 bases from J, the gap between germline ends came to 15 bases. The CDR3 contains 15 residues. Here the CDR3 reads CASSLPERPGNEQFF. CDR3 coding DNA: TGCGCCAGCAGCTTGCCGGAGCGTCCAGGGAATGAGCAGTTCTTC.

CDR3 residues: CASSRRQGETQYF. In nucleotides, the CDR3 is TGTGCCAGCTCTCGGCGGCAGGGGGAGACCCAGTACTTC. The rearrangement links TRBV18 to TRBJ2-5, with D possibly TRBD1 on 6 matching bases. The CDR3 contains 13 residues. CDR1 is KGHSH and CDR2 is LQKENI in the germline V gene. Trimming shortened V by 6 bases and J by 5 bases, and 13 bases separated the two germline ends.

The chain uses TRBV7-8 and TRBJ1-4; D remains ambiguous. CDR1 SGHVS and CDR2 FQNEAQ come from the germline V gene. The length of the CDR3 is 13 residues. Trimming pared 5 bases from V and 3 bases from J, leaving 7 bases between. CDR3 sequence: CASSTVANEKLFF. The CDR3 region has the DNA TGTGCCAGCAGCACCGTAGCTAATGAAAAACTGTTTTTT.

This clone was counted only a few times. This chain links TRBV30 with TRBJ1-1; tentatively, D is TRBD1 (6 bases). This CDR3 is 13 amino acids long. Germline assignment: CDR1 GTSNPN and CDR2 SVGIG (reference sequence). V was clipped by 2 bases and J by 5 bases, with 12 bases between them. The CDR3 sequence is CAWSSRGRTEAFF. CDR3 in DNA: TGTGCCTGGAGTAGCAGGGGTAGGACTGAAGCTTTCTTT.

The V gene is TRBV7-8, the J gene TRBJ2-3; D perhaps matches TRBD2 (6 bases). CDR3 size: 14 residues. Germline V gene data show CDR1 as SGHVS and CDR2 as FQNEAQ. The V end lost 3 bases, the J end lost 0 bases, and 7 bases lay between the germline ends. In DNA form, the CDR3 reads TGTGCCAGCAGCTTGGGGACTAGCACAGATACGCAGTATTTT. Amino acids: CASSLGTSTDTQYF. The full variable domain, its missing parts supplied by reference TRBV7-8 and TRBJ2-3, is GAGVSQSPRYKVAKRGQDVALRCDPISGHVSLFWYQQALGQGPEFLTYFQNEAQLDKSGLPSDRFFAERPEGSVSTLKIQRTQQEDSAVYLCASSLGTSTDTQYFGPGTRLTVL.

This clone was seen once. The J gene is TRBJ2-3, the V gene TRBV7-6, with unresolved D. The CDR3 has 15 residues. V was shortened by 1 base and J by 1 base, with 9 bases between the two germline ends. Germline CDR1 reads SGHVS; CDR2 reads FNYEAQ. CDR3 coding DNA: TGTGCCAGCAGCTTAGATCGGGTCCGCACAGATACGCAGTATTTT. Amino acids: CASSLDRVRTDTQYF.

This chain joins TRBV4-1 and TRBJ1-1; no firm D call. Germline V CDR1 and CDR2: MGHRA, YSYEKL. V was cut by 1 base and J by 1 base, with 7 bases left in between. The CDR3 extends over 14 amino acids. The CDR3 region has the DNA TGCGCCAGCAGCCAAGGGTACCGGAACACTGAAGCTTTCTTT. This encodes CASSQGYRNTEAFF.

The V call is TRBV19, the J call TRBJ1-5, with 7 bases fitting TRBD1. Trimming took 4 bases from V and 5 from J; bases not matched to a gene: 5. Germline-derived CDR1 and CDR2 are LNHDA and SQIVND (reference sequence). This CDR3 region has 14 residues. In nucleotides, the CDR3 is TGTGCCAGTAGTAAAGACAGGGAGGATCAGCCCCAGCATTTT. The encoded protein is CASSKDREDQPQHF.

The chain links TRBV30 to TRBJ1-2; D is possibly TRBD1 (5 bases). CDR1 and CDR2 (germline): GTSNPN, SVGIG (reference sequence). The V end lost 7 bases, the J end lost 8 bases, and 11 bases lay between the germline ends. The CDR3 consists of 10 residues. For the CDR3, the DNA is TGTGCCTCTTCTTGGGGCGGCTACACCTTC. This translates into CASSWGGYTF.

The sample holds a few counts of this clone. The V and J genes are TRBV18 and TRBJ1-2, with 7 nucleotides matching TRBD1. The V segment lost 3 bases and the J segment 11 bases; nucleotides outside the gene matches: 12. The CDR3 has 14 residues. Germline CDR1 KGHSH, CDR2 LQKENI. CDR3 in amino acids: CASSPSDRAIRYTF. DNA for the CDR3: TGTGCCAGCTCACCCTCCGACAGGGCGATAAGATACACCTTC.

The CDR3: CASSGLDRGYEQYF. The CDR3 region has the DNA TGTGCCAGCAGCGGACTGGACAGGGGCTACGAGCAGTACTTC. The chain joins TRBV13 to TRBJ2-7; 9 positions agree with TRBD1. Germline CDR1 PRHDT, CDR2 FYEKMQ (reference sequence). Trimming at V came to 5 bases and at J to 3 bases, leaving 5 bases not matched to a gene. The CDR3 runs to 14 residues.

V and J are TRBV5-1 and TRBJ1-1; D possibly corresponds to TRBD1 (5 bases). V shed 2 bases and J shed 1 base, with 12 bases lying between them. CDR1 is SGHRS, CDR2 YFSETQ, per germline. This CDR3 comprises 15 residues. This chain's CDR3 is CASSFSGPPNTEAFF. CDR3 nucleotides: TGCGCCAGCAGCTTTTCGGGACCACCGAACACTGAAGCTTTCTTT.

The chain has TRBV28 and TRBJ2-1; unclear D gene. This CDR3 is built from 12 residues. Trimming cost V 7 bases and J 7 bases, with 11 bases left between them. CDR1 and CDR2 (germline): MDHEN, SYDVKM. The CDR3 spells CASTPRRNEQFF. For the CDR3, the DNA is TGTGCCAGCACTCCGAGAAGGAATGAGCAGTTCTTC.

V is TRBV10-3 and J is TRBJ2-7; D unresolved. The V and J ends lost 0 bases and 6 bases respectively, with 9 bases between them. The CDR3 sequence is 13 residues long. Germline values: CDR1 ENHRY, CDR2 SYGVKD. CDR3 residues: CAISESDFREQYF. The CDR3 DNA is TGTGCCATCAGTGAGTCCGACTTTCGCGAGCAGTACTTC.

This rearrangement joins TRBV5-4 to TRBJ1-2; D is uncertain. V lost 1 base to trimming and J lost 4 bases, with 8 bases between them. Germline loops: CDR1 SGHNT, CDR2 YYREEE (reference sequence). The CDR3 is 13 amino acids. The CDR3 loop reads CASSLPGTYGYTF. CDR3 DNA sequence: TGTGCCAGCAGCTTGCCGGGAACCTATGGCTACACCTTC.

For this clone: This same CDR3 is encoded by further DNA sequences in the sample. The chain has TRBV30 and TRBJ1-5; D uncertain. This CDR3 is 12 amino acids long. Germline CDR1 reads GTSNPN; CDR2 reads SVGIG (reference sequence). Trimming took off 1 base at V and 7 bases at J, with 8 bases between the two ends. CDR3 protein: CAWSGRAQPQHF. The CDR3 DNA reads TGTGCCTGGAGTGGCAGAGCGCAGCCCCAGCATTTT. The full variable domain, completed using reference TRBV30 and TRBJ1-5, is SQTIHQWPATLVQPVGSPLSLECTVEGTSNPNLYWYRQAAGRGLQLLFYSVGIGQISSEVPQNLSASRPQDRQFILSSKKLLLSDSGFYLCAWSGRAQPQHFGDGTRLSIL.

The chain combines TRBV19 with TRBJ2-7, with 7 nucleotides matching TRBD1. The CDR3 totals 13 residues. The trim removed 6 bases at V and 1 base at J, leaving 3 bases unmatched. Germline V gene lookup returns CDR1 LNHDA and CDR2 SQIVND (reference sequence). This chain's CDR3 is CASSLQGSYEQYF. The DNA for the CDR3 is TGTGCCAGTAGCCTACAGGGGTCCTACGAGCAGTACTTC.

The CDR3 sequence is CASSLAQAGVTGELFF. CDR3 DNA sequence: TGTGCCAGCAGCTTAGCGCAGGCAGGGGTTACCGGGGAGCTGTTTTTT. The V call is TRBV7-9, the J call TRBJ2-2; maybe TRBD1 (6 bases). CDR3 length equals 16 residues. CDR1 and CDR2 (germline): SEHNR, FQNEAQ (reference sequence). The germline V and J ends were trimmed by 0 bases and 5 bases, with 13 bases remaining between them.